The present T cell receptor (beta chain) was sequenced within a study of cytomegalovirus exposure and HLA in healthy donors. Produced via immunoSEQ multiplex PCR; TCRdb's table is partial and in-frame only. The sample consists of 140,000 or so clones, about nine tenths of them appearing once. Study-level results: The study labeled 164 TCR beta chains cytomegalovirus-associated. In the roughly 110 validation repertoires, around 95% of cluster scores exceeded 0, per a later analysis.

Turning to this clone: What it binds is unknown.

Sequenced sample: PBMCs. The source of this sequence is a woman under 40 in good health and CMV-seropositive.

The CDR3 spells CASSPRGYPEAFF. The CDR3 coding sequence is TGTGCCAGCAGCCCCAGGGGGTACCCTGAAGCTTTCTTT. The chain employs TRBV28 and TRBJ1-1; 7 bases fit TRBD1. CDR1 and CDR2 (germline): MDHEN, SYDVKM. The CDR3 has 13 residues. Trimming removed 6 bases from V and 6 bases from J; junction bases left unmatched: 7.